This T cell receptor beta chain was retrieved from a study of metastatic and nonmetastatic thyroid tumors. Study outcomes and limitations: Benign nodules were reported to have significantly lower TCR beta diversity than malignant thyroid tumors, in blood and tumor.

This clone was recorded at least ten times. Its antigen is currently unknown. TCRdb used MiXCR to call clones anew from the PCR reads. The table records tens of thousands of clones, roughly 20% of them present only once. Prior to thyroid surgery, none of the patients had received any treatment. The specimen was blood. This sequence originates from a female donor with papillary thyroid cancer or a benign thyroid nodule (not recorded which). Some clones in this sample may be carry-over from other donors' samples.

CDR3 DNA sequence: TGCAGTGCGAGGGTCCGGGGACTAGCGGAATATGAGCAGTTCTTC. The encoded protein is CSARVRGLAEYEQFF. This chain joins TRBV20-1 and TRBJ2-1; TRBD2 matches at 11 bases. The CDR3 spans 15 residues. V lost 6 bases to trimming and J lost 8 bases; unmatched junction nucleotides: 12. Looked up from germline, CDR1 is DFQATT and CDR2 is SNEGSKA (reference sequence).